This T cell receptor beta chain appears in the sequencing data of a study of shared clonotypes between healthy human individuals. Study information: The cohort had two women and three men, ages 18 to 49. General study results and limits: Larger richness was generally estimated for naive than memory subsets. Specimens sampled were limited to blood, with tissue repertoires likely differing.

To note about this clone: Its antigen is undetermined. One end of the junction fails to match germline, which may point to a read error.

The deep-level immunoSEQ assay was used. The protocol was immunoSEQ multiplex PCR, while the TCRdb copy is restricted to in-frame clones and leaves out a portion. Of some 1,900,000 clones listed, over 85% are singletons. CDR1 is SSHAT, CDR2 FNYEAQ, per germline (reference sequence). The CDR3 runs to 14 residues. As defined, naive CD8 cells were CD45RO-negative and positively selected for CCR7, with terminally differentiated effector memory CD45RA+ cells excluded. The chain has TRBV7-7 and TRBJ2-2, with a tentative D call TRBD2 (5 bases). This receptor was taken from a man between 18 and 29 years old in good health. Sequencing was done on a sample of naive CD8+ T cells sorted from blood. The CDR3 DNA reads as TGTGCTAGCAGCTCCGGACTTAACACCGGGGAGCTGTTTTTT. Its translation: CASSSGLNTGELFF.